Listed below are T cell receptor beta chains from one sample, sequenced in a study of T-cell memory formation after mild COVID-19. TCRdb fed the 5' RACE reads into MiXCR, producing one record per CDR3 protein. Of some 490,000 distinct CDR3 sequences detected, 18% appear once; the ten largest clones hold approximately 13%. Sequenced input: PBMCs or a T cell subset sorted from them (not recorded which). Receptors originate from an adult woman who had mild COVID-19 (a few samples of this study predate the infection). Cell type and time point are not known. Each CDR3 is given with its conserved first and last residue. A D gene is named only where the DNA matches it firmly. Size tells how often a clone was seen (once, few, many) or the class of an expanded clone, and some rows leave it out.

D	size	V	J	CDR3	DNA
NA	NA	TRBV18	TRBJ1-4	CASSPPPVGEKLFF	TGTGCCAGCTCACCCCCTCCGGTGGGGGAAAAACTGTTTTTT
NA	NA	TRBV3-1	TRBJ1-2	CASSGIGQTTTNYGYTF	TGTGCCAGCAGCGGAATCGGCCAGACGACTACAAACTATGGCTACACCTTC
NA	once	TRBV7-3	TRBJ2-1	CASSSRGGYSYNEQFF	TGTGCCAGCAGCTCTAGGGGGGGGTACTCCTACAATGAGCAGTTCTTC
TRBD1	NA	TRBV19	TRBJ2-7	CASSMRDRGYEQYF	TGTGCCAGTAGTATGAGGGACAGGGGCTACGAGCAGTACTTC
TRBD1	NA	TRBV9	TRBJ2-5	CASSPGQGFLTEAQYF	TGTGCCAGCAGCCCGGGACAGGGGTTTCTTACCGAGGCCCAGTACTTC
NA	NA	TRBV24-1	TRBJ2-1	CATSDFYRDGEQFF	TGTGCCACCAGTGATTTTTACCGTGATGGTGAGCAGTTCTTC
NA	few	TRBV20-1	TRBJ2-5	CSAPRELRTQYF	TGCAGTGCCCCCCGGGAGCTCCGGACCCAGTACTTC
NA	NA	TRBV12-3/TRBV12-4	TRBJ2-7	CASSPQLSSYEQYF	TGTGCCAGCAGTCCACAGCTTAGCTCCTACGAGCAGTACTTC
TRBD1	NA	TRBV12-3/TRBV12-4	TRBJ1-1	CASRRQGATEAFF	TGTGCCAGCAGGCGACAGGGCGCCACTGAAGCTTTCTTT
TRBD2	few	TRBV3-1	TRBJ2-1	CASSQTTLAGVNNEQFF	TGTGCCAGCAGCCAAACTACACTAGCGGGTGTAAACAATGAGCAGTTCTTC
TRBD2	few	TRBV5-1	TRBJ2-1	CASSLTDFSGRGYNEQFF	TGCGCCAGCAGCTTGACCGATTTTAGCGGGAGGGGTTACAATGAGCAGTTCTTC
NA	NA	TRBV5-6	TRBJ2-1	CASSLLRPGRDNEQFF	TGTGCCAGCAGCCTTCTCAGACCGGGACGGGACAATGAGCAGTTCTTC
NA	few	TRBV20-1	TRBJ2-1	CSARDLGGSYDEQFF	TGCAGTGCTAGAGATCTCGGGGGAAGTTACGATGAGCAGTTCTTC
NA	many	TRBV5-1	TRBJ2-3	CASSLDTPADTQYF	TGCGCCAGCAGCCTAGACACCCCGGCAGATACGCAGTATTTT
TRBD1	NA	TRBV15	TRBJ2-7	CATSRRQGAGYEQYF	TGTGCCACCAGCAGACGACAGGGGGCCGGCTACGAGCAGTACTTC
NA	few	TRBV5-6	TRBJ2-7	CASSLGFRGMVDEQYF	TGTGCCAGCAGCTTGGGGTTCCGGGGGATGGTTGACGAGCAGTACTTC
TRBD1	NA	TRBV6-5	TRBJ1-2	CASSYRQGLGGYTF	TGTGCCAGCAGTTATCGACAGGGCCTAGGAGGCTACACCTTC
NA	many	TRBV5-1	TRBJ2-7	CASSFLQGPYEQYF	TGCGCCAGCAGCTTTCTGCAGGGGCCCTACGAGCAGTACTTC
TRBD1	few	TRBV7-8	TRBJ1-1	CASSERDRAMNTEAFF	TGTGCCAGCAGCGAACGGGACAGGGCTATGAACACTGAAGCTTTCTTT
TRBD1	NA	TRBV24-1	TRBJ2-1	CATSDLGSAGGINNEQFF	TGTGCCACCAGTGATTTGGGATCGGCAGGGGGTATTAACAATGAGCAGTTCTTC
NA	NA	TRBV5-3	TRBJ2-7	CARSLAGPYEQYF	TGTGCCAGAAGCTTGGCGGGGCCCTACGAGCAGTACTTC
TRBD1	few	TRBV12-3/TRBV12-4	TRBJ2-7	CASSFRQGDEQYF	TGTGCCAGCAGTTTCAGGCAGGGGGACGAGCAGTACTTC